The sequence of this T cell receptor beta chain was determined in a study of CD8 T cells in Susac syndrome. CD8+ and CD4+ blood T cells underwent TCR beta sequencing. Healthy donors were controls matched for age and sex. The CD8+ and CD4+ T cells were isolated magnetically using a negative isolation approach, whereas the TEMRA cells were enriched by FACS. Turning to this clonotype: Its matching antigen is unknown.

Random hexamers served to reverse transcribe about 0.5 to 1 ug RNA. TCRdb passed the immunoSEQ multiplex PCR reads through MiXCR, listing each CDR3 protein once. Found here are approximately 140,000 distinct CDR3 sequences, around 94% of them singletons; the top ten hold about 0.26%. Study-level points and caveats: The authors acknowledged that their TCR sequencing and HLA analysis involved a relatively small number of individuals.

Deletions cut 4 bases from V and 2 bases from J, with 6 bases between. This CDR3 has 13 residues. Germline CDR1 SQVTM, CDR2 ANQGSEA. The receptor's source is a human donor in good health. The rearrangement links TRBV29-1 to TRBJ2-6; weak D call: TRBD2 (5 bases). The source material was CD8+ T cells from PBMCs. DNA for the CDR3: TGCAGCGTTGCCGGGGCTGGGGCCAACGTCCTGACTTTC. Residues: CSVAGAGANVLTF.